This passage covers 28 T cell receptor beta chains from one sample sequenced in a study of spatial heterogeneity in lung cancer. A single record per CDR3 protein comes from TCRdb applying MiXCR to the 5' RACE reads. The sample has just under 95,000 distinct CDR3 sequences, about 12% seen once. Time point noted: sample taken at primary tumor resection. Unsorted whole RNA of tumor, nontumor lung or frozen PBMC was sequenced. The material was PBMCs, obtained at surgery. The receptors were gathered from a male donor with early-stage non-small cell lung cancer.

This CDR3 is CASRISGRGETQYF. CDR3 in DNA: TGTGCCAGCAGGATTAGCGGGAGGGGAGAGACCCAGTACTTC. V usage is TRBV12-3 or TRBV12-4 and J usage is TRBJ2-5, with 11 bases matching TRBD2. Trimming cost V 6 bases and J 4 bases; bases outside gene matches: 4. This CDR3 is 14 amino acids long.

The chain links TRBV29-1 to TRBJ1-1; possibly TRBD1 for D (6 bases). Trimming pared 4 bases from V and 6 bases from J, leaving 9 bases between. The germline V gene has CDR1 SQVTM and CDR2 ANQGSEA. The length of the CDR3 is 11 residues. CDR3 residues: CSVARTAEAFF. The DNA for the CDR3 is TGCAGCGTTGCCCGGACAGCTGAAGCTTTCTTT.

This clonotype was recorded a few times. The J gene is TRBJ1-1, the V gene TRBV4-1; the D gene is possibly TRBD1 (6 bases). The V end lost 3 bases, the J end lost 3 bases, and 14 bases lay between the germline ends. Germline values: CDR1 MGHRA, CDR2 YSYEKL. CDR3 length equals 15 residues. CDR3 nucleotide sequence: TGCGCCAGCAGCCAGGGCGTACAGGGAGACACTGAAGCTTTCTTT. Its protein product is CASSQGVQGDTEAFF.

The V call is TRBV4-2, the J call TRBJ2-2, with 12 bases fitting TRBD2. This CDR3 has 18 residues. V gave up 1 base and J gave up 6 bases; unmatched junction bases: 9. The germline V gene has CDR1 LGHNA and CDR2 YNFKEQ. DNA of the CDR3: TGTGCCAGCAGCCAAGTGGCTAGCGGGAGGGTTCGGCCCGGGGAGCTGTTTTTT. Residues: CASSQVASGRVRPGELFF.

This clonotype was observed a few times. The chain combines TRBV6-1 with TRBJ1-5; D is undetermined. The CDR3 length is 13 residues. Germline CDR1 and CDR2: MNHNS and SASEGT. Deletions cut 1 base from V and 11 bases from J, with 12 bases between. The CDR3 DNA reads TGTGCCAGCAGTGAAGGTAACGGGAGGGCCCAGCATTTT. Residues: CASSEGNGRAQHF.

The V call is TRBV6-2 or TRBV6-3, the J call TRBJ2-7; no definite D call. Germline CDR1 and CDR2: MNHEY and SVGEGT. V was cut by 6 bases and J by 0 bases, with 6 bases left in between. The CDR3 sequence is 12 residues long. The CDR3 here is CASRSVSYEQYF. The CDR3 nucleotides are TGTGCCAGCAGGAGCGTCTCCTACGAGCAGTACTTC.

This clonotype was observed at least ten times. The chain employs TRBV2 and TRBJ1-5, with D perhaps TRBD1 (5 bases). The V end lost 8 bases, the J end lost 5 bases, and 13 bases lay between the germline ends. Germline lookup yields CDR1 SNHLY and CDR2 FYNNEI. The CDR3 length is 13 residues. The CDR3 spells CASGRGVDQPQHF. For the CDR3, the DNA is TGTGCCAGCGGAAGGGGAGTGGATCAGCCCCAGCATTTT.

The chain couples TRBV10-3 to TRBJ1-1, with D tentatively TRBD1 (5 bases). The V gene's germline CDR1 is ENHRY and CDR2 SYGVKD. V lost 6 bases, J lost 6 bases, and 14 bases lay in between. The CDR3 loop spans 13 amino acids. Here the CDR3 reads CAIRGVEASEAFF. Here the CDR3 DNA reads TGTGCCATCAGGGGGGTCGAAGCCTCTGAAGCTTTCTTT.

This clonotype was counted many times. The chain employs TRBV9 and TRBJ2-2, with TRBD1 identical over 7 bases. Germline V gives CDR1 SGDLS, CDR2 YYNGEE. V was pared by 2 bases and J by 6 bases, with 4 bases of the junction left unmatched. This CDR3 has 14 residues. CDR3: CASSVLQGPGELFF. The CDR3 DNA reads TGTGCCAGCAGCGTTCTACAGGGGCCCGGGGAGCTGTTTTTT.

This rearrangement joins TRBV20-1 to TRBJ2-1, with TRBD2 matching 14 bases. This CDR3 has 18 amino acids. V lost 6 bases and J lost 0; bases outside the gene matches: 10. CDR1 and CDR2 from the germline V gene are DFQATT and SNEGSKA (reference sequence). The CDR3 nucleotides are TGCAGTGCCACGGGACTAGCGGGGGTCTTGAGCTCCTACAATGAGCAGTTCTTC. It is translated as CSATGLAGVLSSYNEQFF.

There are a few counts of this clonotype. V is TRBV6-2 or TRBV6-3 and J is TRBJ1-2, with D possibly matching TRBD1 (5 bases). The CDR3 extends over 13 amino acids. The V end lost 2 bases, the J end lost 7 bases, and 11 bases lay between the germline ends. Germline CDR1 and CDR2: MNHEY and SVGEGT. The CDR3 is CASSYDSLGGYTF. DNA of the CDR3: TGTGCCAGCAGTTACGACAGCCTTGGTGGCTACACCTTC.

The chain carries TRBV6-2 or TRBV6-3 and TRBJ2-7; 11 positions agree with TRBD2. The CDR3 spans 13 residues. In germline, CDR1 is MNHEY, CDR2 SVGEGT. V shed 6 bases and J 7 bases; nucleotides not matched to a gene: 5. This CDR3 reads CASRGTSGLEQYF. For the CDR3, the DNA is TGTGCCAGCAGGGGGACTAGCGGTCTTGAGCAGTACTTC.

This clonotype was picked up a small number of times. V gene TRBV7-3 combines with J gene TRBJ2-1, with D unclear. CDR3 size: 14 residues. In germline, CDR1 is SGHTA, CDR2 FQGTGA. V gave up 5 bases and J gave up 6 bases, with 14 bases separating them. CDR3 coding DNA: TGTGCCAGCAGCCCAGGAGTGCAGCCCAATGAGCAGTTCTTC. Translated: CASSPGVQPNEQFF.

There are a few counts of this clonotype. The V and J genes are TRBV29-1 and TRBJ2-1, with D perhaps matching TRBD2 (6 bases). V was pared by 7 bases and J by 0 bases, with 10 bases between. The CDR3 consists of 13 residues. Germline V lookup: CDR1 SQVTM, CDR2 ANQGSEA. The CDR3 DNA reads as TGCAGCGGAAAGGAGGGCTCCTACAATGAGCAGTTCTTC. Its translation is CSGKEGSYNEQFF.

This clonotype was seen only a few times. The chain uses TRBV28 and TRBJ2-2; TRBD1 aligns across 11 bases. Germline trimming cut 4 bases from V and 0 bases from J; bases unmatched to any gene: 7. The CDR3 totals 18 residues. Germline V gives CDR1 MDHEN, CDR2 SYDVKM. The CDR3 bases are TGTGCCAGCAGTTCACCGGGACAGGGGGGCCCGAACACCGGGGAGCTGTTTTTT. Translating it yields CASSSPGQGGPNTGELFF.

This clonotype was counted a few times. The chain carries TRBV7-9 and TRBJ2-7, with 8 bases identical to TRBD2. V was pared by 5 bases and J by 2 bases, with 8 bases of the junction left unmatched. The CDR3 is made up of 15 amino acids. In germline, CDR1 is SEHNR, CDR2 FQNEAQ (reference sequence). For the CDR3, the DNA is TGTGCCAGCAGCCCAGACACGGGACTAGCCTACGAGCAGTACTTC. Translated: CASSPDTGLAYEQYF.

The chain links TRBV6-2 or TRBV6-3 to TRBJ2-1; D may be TRBD2 (5 bases). The CDR3 is 16 residues long. V lost 2 bases to trimming and J lost 0 bases, with 11 bases between them. The V gene's germline CDR1 is MNHEY and CDR2 SVGEGT. CDR3 nucleotides: TGTGCCAGCAGTTACGTCGAGCGGAGCTCCTACAATGAGCAGTTCTTC. This codes for CASSYVERSSYNEQFF.

This clonotype was seen a few times. The chain's CDR3 is CASRGSLTGGGAFF. CDR3 DNA: TGTGCCAGCAGAGGGAGTCTTACAGGAGGTGGGGCTTTCTTT. This sequence joins TRBV7-2 and TRBJ1-1, with D tentatively TRBD1 (5 bases). Looked up from germline, CDR1 is SGHTA and CDR2 is FQGNSA. V lost 6 bases and J lost 11, with 22 bases in between. CDR3 length: 14 amino acids.

The table lists this clonotype with many counts. The J gene is TRBJ2-1, the V gene TRBV9; D possibly corresponds to TRBD2 (5 bases). The CDR3 is 16 amino acids. Trimming shortened V by 0 bases and J by 0 bases, and 10 bases separated the two germline ends. The germline gives CDR1 SGDLS, CDR2 YYNGEE. CDR3 sequence reads: CASSVVSASSYNEQFF. CDR3 DNA sequence: TGTGCCAGCAGCGTAGTTAGCGCGAGCTCCTACAATGAGCAGTTCTTC.

This chain uses TRBV10-2 with TRBJ1-5; D possibly corresponds to TRBD1 (6 bases). The CDR3 loop spans 14 amino acids. The ends were cut back, 6 bases at V and 7 bases at J, with 16 bases in the middle. Germline V gene data show CDR1 as WSHSY and CDR2 as SAAADI. CDR3 nucleotide sequence: TGCGCCAGCAGGTTAGGGCAGGGGTTACAGCCCCAGCATTTT. Encoded protein: CASRLGQGLQPQHF.

At least ten counts were recorded for this clonotype. This chain links TRBV2 with TRBJ1-1; D gene unclear. CDR3 size: 13 residues. The germline V gene has CDR1 SNHLY and CDR2 FYNNEI. V shed 5 bases and J shed 1 base, with 8 bases lying between them. The CDR3 loop is CASSQETNTEAFF. Here the CDR3 DNA reads TGTGCCAGCAGTCAGGAGACGAACACTGAAGCTTTCTTT.

The rearrangement links TRBV28 to TRBJ1-5; the D is unclear. CDR1 is MDHEN and CDR2 is SYDVKM in the germline V gene. The V end lost 6 bases, the J end lost 3 bases, and 12 bases lay between the germline ends. The CDR3 loop spans 14 amino acids. The CDR3 nucleotides read TGTGCCAGCAGCACGGTTGTGGACAATCAGCCCCAGCATTTT. Protein sequence: CASSTVVDNQPQHF.

V and J are TRBV12-3 or TRBV12-4 and TRBJ1-1; TRBD1 agrees at 9 bases. After removal of 6 bases from V and 4 bases from J, the junction contained 6 bases not matched to a gene. This CDR3 region has 14 residues. CDR3 sequence: CASSSRDRATEAFF. The CDR3, as DNA: TGTGCCAGCAGCTCACGGGACAGGGCCACTGAAGCTTTCTTT.

The V call is TRBV7-2, the J call TRBJ1-3, with TRBD1 matching over 10 bases. The CDR3 sequence is 15 residues long. Germline CDR1 reads SGHTA; CDR2 reads FQGNSA. Germline trimming cut 5 bases from V and 8 bases from J; bases unmatched to any gene: 9. CDR3: CASSTRGQGLDTIYF. The CDR3 DNA follows: TGTGCCAGCAGCACTAGGGGACAGGGGTTGGACACCATATATTTT.

The CDR3 DNA reads TGTGCCAGCAGTTTACCCGCGTTACGGCAGGGGATTCCCTACGAGCAGTACTTC. Protein sequence: CASSLPALRQGIPYEQYF. The chain links TRBV28 to TRBJ2-7, with a possible D match to TRBD1 (6 bases). The CDR3 runs to 18 residues. Trimming took off 2 bases at V and 2 bases at J, with 22 bases between the two ends. Germline CDR1 MDHEN, CDR2 SYDVKM.

The sample holds one count of this clonotype. The rearrangement joins TRBV27 to TRBJ2-7; D perhaps matches TRBD1 (5 bases). V was trimmed by 0 bases and J by 5 bases, leaving 11 bases between them. The CDR3 loop spans 14 amino acids. Germline CDR1 and CDR2: MNHEY and SMNVEV (reference sequence). The CDR3 DNA is TGTGCCAGCAGTTTATCAGGCAGGGTGAACGAGCAGTACTTC. This codes for CASSLSGRVNEQYF.

This clonotype has at least ten counts. The chain joins TRBV7-9 to TRBJ2-1; the match to TRBD2 covers 7 bases. The CDR3 spans 16 residues. Germline values: CDR1 SEHNR, CDR2 FQNEAQ (reference sequence). Trimming took 2 bases from V and 5 from J; bases not matched to a gene: 9. CDR3 protein: CASSLLSTAGDNEQFF. CDR3 bases: TGTGCCAGCAGCTTATTAAGCACGGCGGGAGACAATGAGCAGTTCTTC.

This clonotype was picked up many times. This chain links TRBV11-1 with TRBJ2-1; the match to TRBD2 covers 9 bases. Germline trimming cut 7 bases from V and 7 bases from J; bases unmatched to any gene: 5. This CDR3 spans 13 amino acids. The germline CDR1 and CDR2 sequences are SGHAT and FQDESV (reference sequence). CDR3 loop: CASKLGLANEQFF. The DNA of the CDR3 is TGTGCCAGCAAATTGGGACTAGCAAATGAGCAGTTCTTC.